In this sample, the clone carrying this T cell receptor (beta chain) turned up a few times. The antigen is undetermined. The record originates from a study of healthy donors' naive CD4 and CD8 T cells. Study-wide background: For TCR alpha, new primers spanned all functional IMGT alpha genes.

Starting from around 500 ng of total RNA, TCR libraries were made with linear amplification. TCRdb redid the calling of the reads with MiXCR, one entry per CDR3 protein. The repertoire holds around 180,000 distinct CDR3 sequences, with under 85% as singletons. CD4+CD8-CD45RO-CD45RA+ cells were naive CD4+; CD8+CD4-CD45RA+CD27bright cells were naive CD8+. CDR1 and CDR2 from the germline V gene are SQVTM and ANQGSEA. The CDR3 has 11 amino acids. V lost 6 bases, J lost 5 bases, and 8 bases lay in between. Study-level points and caveats: Chains were not paired, since alpha and beta were sequenced in bulk. The study did not address homeostatic proliferation effects in naive T cells.

The specimen was naive CD4+ and CD8+ T cells sorted from blood, pooled from several donors. V and J are TRBV29-1 and TRBJ2-1, with D uncertain. The source is a pool of human donors in good health; the sample pools cells from several healthy donors. The CDR3 loop is CSVSWDNEQFF. In DNA, the CDR3 is TGCAGCGTCAGCTGGGACAATGAGCAGTTCTTC.